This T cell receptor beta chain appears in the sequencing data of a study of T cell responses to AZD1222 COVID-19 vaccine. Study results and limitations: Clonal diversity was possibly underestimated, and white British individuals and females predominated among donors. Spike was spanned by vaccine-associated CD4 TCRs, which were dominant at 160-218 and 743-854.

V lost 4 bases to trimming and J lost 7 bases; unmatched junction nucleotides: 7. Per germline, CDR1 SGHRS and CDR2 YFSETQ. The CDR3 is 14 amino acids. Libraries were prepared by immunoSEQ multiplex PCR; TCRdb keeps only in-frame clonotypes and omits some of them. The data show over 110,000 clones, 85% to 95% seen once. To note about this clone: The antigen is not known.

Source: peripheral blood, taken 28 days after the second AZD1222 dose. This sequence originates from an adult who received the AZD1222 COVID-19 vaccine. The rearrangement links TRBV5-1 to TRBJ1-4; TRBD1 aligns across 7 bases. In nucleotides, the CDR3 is TGCGCCAGCAGCACCGGACAGGCGGGTGAAAAACTGTTTTTT. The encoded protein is CASSTGQAGEKLFF. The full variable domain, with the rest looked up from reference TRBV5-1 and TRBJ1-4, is KAGVTQTPRYLIKTRGQQVTLSCSPISGHRSVSWYQQTPGQGLQFLFEYFSETQRNKGNFPGRFSGRQFSNSRSEMNVSTLELGDSALYLCASSTGQAGEKLFFGSGTQLSVL.